This T cell receptor beta chain was obtained from a study of post-analysis software for immune sequencing data. As for the study in general: The patients showed relapsing-remitting, secondary progressive and progressive-relapsing multiple sclerosis courses. Study-level findings and limits: When patients were compared with controls, 5 or 6 TRBV segments were more frequent, TRBV5-6, TRBV5-1 and TRBV20-1 among them. Those samples that were prepared in the same batch co-clustered strongly by F measure.

V was cut by 0 bases and J by 0 bases, with 14 bases left in between. The CDR3 has 17 residues. Germline V gene data show CDR1 as MNHEY and CDR2 as SVGAGI. For this clonotype: Its specificity is unknown.

Unique molecular identifiers featured in each of the TCR beta cDNA libraries. Once about 0.9 to 11 million T cells were used, roughly 490,000 cDNA molecules resulted. TCRdb re-called the PCR reads with MiXCR, one entry per CDR3 protein. The repertoire holds about 820,000 distinct CDR3 sequences, with around 50% as singletons. This TCR was sampled from a girl aged 5-17 years with multiple sclerosis. Sequences were obtained from blood. The V and J genes are TRBV6-5 and TRBJ1-1; D is unclear. The CDR3 reads CASSYSGLIGLNTEAFF. In DNA, the CDR3 is TGTGCCAGCAGTTACTCGGGGTTAATCGGGCTGAACACTGAAGCTTTCTTT.